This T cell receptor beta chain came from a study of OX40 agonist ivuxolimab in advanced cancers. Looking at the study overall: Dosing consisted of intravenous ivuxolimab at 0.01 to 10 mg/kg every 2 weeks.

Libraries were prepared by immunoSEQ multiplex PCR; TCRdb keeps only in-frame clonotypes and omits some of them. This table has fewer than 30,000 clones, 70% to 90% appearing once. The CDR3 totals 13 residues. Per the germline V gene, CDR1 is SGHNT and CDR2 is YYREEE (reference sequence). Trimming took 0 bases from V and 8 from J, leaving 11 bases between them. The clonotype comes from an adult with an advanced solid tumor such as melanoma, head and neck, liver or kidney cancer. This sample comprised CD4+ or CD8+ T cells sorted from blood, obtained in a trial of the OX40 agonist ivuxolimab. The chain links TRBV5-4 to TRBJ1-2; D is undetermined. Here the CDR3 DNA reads TGTGCCAGCAGCTTGGAACACGTTGGAGGCTACACCTTC. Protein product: CASSLEHVGGYTF. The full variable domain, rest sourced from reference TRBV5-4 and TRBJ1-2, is ETGVTQSPTHLIKTRGQQVTLRCSSQSGHNTVSWYQQALGQGPQFIFQYYREEENGRGNFPPRFSGLQFPNYSSELNVNALELDDSALYLCASSLEHVGGYTFGSGTRLTVV.